This T cell receptor beta chain originates from a study of identical twins. Findings and caveats of the study: Whereas memory repertoires showed no such difference, abundant cord blood beta clonotypes carried fewer insertions.

This clonotype appeared a few times. The antigen is unknown. The authors used template switching to add a universal primer site and gave cDNA unique molecular identifiers. TCRdb reprocessed the 5' RACE reads with MiXCR, giving one entry per CDR3 protein. The sample consists of around 250,000 distinct CDR3 sequences, more than 9.5% of them appearing once. Germline V gives CDR1 SGHTA, CDR2 FQGNSA. V gave up 1 base and J gave up 5 bases, with 8 bases separating them. This CDR3 comprises 14 residues. The data also belong to a second study, concerning yellow fever vaccine responses in identical twins.

The sample was memory (CD45RO+) T cells sorted from blood. This receptor was identified in a woman in her late teens or twenties in good health. This chain joins TRBV7-2 and TRBJ2-2, with D maybe TRBD2 (5 bases). CDR3 nucleotide sequence: TGTGCCAGCAGCTTAGACCGGGGAACCGGGGAGCTGTTTTTT. Amino acids: CASSLDRGTGELFF.